This T cell receptor beta chain was identified during a study of OX40 agonist ivuxolimab in advanced cancers. Background on the whole study: Ivuxolimab was a fully human IgG2 agonistic monoclonal antibody targeting the costimulatory receptor OX40 (CD134). Intravenous ivuxolimab was administered to patients every 2 weeks at six dose levels: 0.01, 0.1, 0.3, 1.5, 3 and 10 mg/kg. Of the approximately 53 patients in dose escalation, 19 had hepatocellular carcinoma, approximately 15 had melanoma, 9 had renal cell carcinoma and 9 had head and neck cancer. A male proportion of 82.7% and a mean age of approximately 60 years, ranging from about 20 to 80, were recorded for the dose-escalation cohort. Prior anti-PD-1, anti-PD-L1 or anti-CTLA-4 therapy was permitted, and checkpoint inhibitors had been received by less than 45% of dose-escalation patients. Partial responses occurred in three dose-escalation patients: two with cutaneous melanoma and one with hepatocellular carcinoma. The purpose of peripheral TCRbeta sequencing was to test whether ivuxolimab changed TCR sequence diversity and led to clonal T-cell expansion. The paper describes the monotherapy dose-escalation part (N of about 47 patients) of the phase I trial of ivuxolimab.

Overall study outcomes, separate from this receptor: Low levels of normalized T-cell clonal expansion were also seen in some patients who did not respond. In the 0.1-3.0 mg/kg groups, partial responders were among the patients with the lowest normalized peripheral clonal expansion, particularly in CD8+ T cells. At doses of 0.1 to 3.0 mg/kg, clonal expansion of both CD4+ and CD8+ T cells in blood was seen between baseline and week 6. The antigen specificity of the peripheral T cells that underwent clonal expansion was not determined. After ivuxolimab, expanded clones were on average more numerous among CD8+ T cells than among CD4+ T cells.

Details on this clone: Its antigen target is currently unknown. The record has no base qualities; no much larger clone is one base away.

Genomic DNA was isolated from the sorted cells so that the TCRbeta CDR3 region could be sequenced. The immunoSEQ Assay was used to sequence the TCRbeta CDR3 regions. Here the immuneACCESS table is served through TCRdb, limited to in-frame sequences with V and J called. Missing clones are a known gap in these copies; in checked studies unresolved V genes cover under half, and the rest lacks a known reason. For this sample the table gives about 4,700 clones, of which less than 75% were detected only once. The ten largest clones represent approximately 72% of the sample. Patients with a history of autoimmune disease or receiving systemic immunosuppression were excluded from the trial. In every dose cohort, peripheral blood was drawn for TCR sequencing at baseline, cycle 4 day 1, and cycle 7 day 1. Samples were obtained from an open-label, multicenter, first-in-human phase I dose-escalation trial of ivuxolimab. Adults with locally advanced or metastatic head and neck squamous cell, hepatocellular, melanoma or renal cell carcinoma were enrolled in the trial. Before TCR sequencing, CD4+ T cells and CD8+ T cells were sorted from peripheral blood as separate populations.

The cysteine opens and the phenylalanine closes a CDR3 of 15 amino acids. Only CDR3 DNA remains: 45 bases, in frame from the first base. V loses 0 bases, J loses 4 bases, and the germline ends lie 10 bases apart. The germline V gene specifies SGDLS as CDR1 and YYNGEE as CDR2. This TCR was sampled from an adult with an advanced solid tumor such as melanoma, head and neck, liver or kidney cancer. Recombination linked TRBV9 to TRBJ1-4; D gene: possibly TRBD1, on 5 matching bases. The starting material was CD4+ or CD8+ T cells sorted from blood, obtained in a trial of the OX40 agonist ivuxolimab. The CDR3 protein: CASSVAGRGNEKLFF. The DNA sequence follows: TGTGCCAGCAGCGTAGCAGGGAGGGGTAATGAAAAACTGTTTTTT. Here the CDR3 is joined to the reference TRBV9 and TRBJ1-4 genes, and the full variable domain is: DSGVTQTPKHLITATGQRVTLRCSPRSGDLSVYWYQQSLDQGLQFLIQYYNGEERAKGNILERFSAQQFPDLHSELNLSSLELGDSALYFCASSVAGRGNEKLFFGSGTQLSVL.